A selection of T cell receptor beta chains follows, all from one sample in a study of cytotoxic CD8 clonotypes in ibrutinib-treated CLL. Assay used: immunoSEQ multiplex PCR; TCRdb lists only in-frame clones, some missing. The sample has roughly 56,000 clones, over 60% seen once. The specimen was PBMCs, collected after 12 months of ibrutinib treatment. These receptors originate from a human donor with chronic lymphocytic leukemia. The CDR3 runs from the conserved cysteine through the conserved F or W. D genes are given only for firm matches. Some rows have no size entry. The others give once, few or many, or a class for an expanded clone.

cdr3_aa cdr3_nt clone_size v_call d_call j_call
CASSLVYRGRGEQYF TGTGCCAGCAGCTTGGTATACCGGGGAAGGGGCGAGCAGTACTTC . TRBV5-5 . TRBJ2-7
CASSLKDTQYF TGTGCCAGCAGCTTGAAGGATACGCAGTATTTT . TRBV5-4 . TRBJ2-3
CSVESRVSGTDTQYF TGCAGCGTTGAATCTCGGGTTAGTGGCACAGATACGCAGTATTTT many TRBV29-1 . TRBJ2-3
CASRSTGQPQHF TGTGCCAGCAGGTCAACGGGACAGCCCCAGCATTTT . TRBV28 . TRBJ1-5
CASSARDSIAGNTIYF TGTGCCAGCAGCGCCCGGGACAGCATCGCAGGAAACACCATATATTTT . TRBV11-2 TRBD1 TRBJ1-3
CASSPLRGRHPTDTQYF TGTGCCAGCTCACCCTTGCGGGGGAGACACCCCACAGATACGCAGTATTTT . TRBV18 TRBD2 TRBJ2-3
CASSESGAGRNTIYF TGTGCCAGCAGTGAGTCGGGTGCAGGTAGAAACACCATATATTTT . TRBV2 . TRBJ1-3
CASSQEFLIDPGGISYNEQFF TGTGCCAGCAGCCAAGAATTCCTGATCGACCCAGGCGGGATATCCTACAATGAGCAGTTCTTC . TRBV4-2 . TRBJ2-1
CASSEPTGARYSNQPQHF TGTGCCAGCAGTGAACCTACAGGGGCTCGCTATAGCAATCAGCCCCAGCATTTT . TRBV6-1 TRBD1 TRBJ1-5
CASGLAGTAAVF TGTGCTAGTGGTTTGGCCGGGACAGCCGCCGTCTTC . TRBV12-5 TRBD1 TRBJ2-1
CASNDTDRAGEKLFF TGTGCCAGCAACGACACTGATCGGGCCGGGGAAAAACTGTTTTTT . TRBV27 . TRBJ1-4